Listed below are T cell receptor beta chains from one sample, sequenced in a study of T-cell reconstitution after alpha-beta-depleted transplantation in children. TCRdb processed the PCR reads anew with MiXCR; each CDR3 protein has one entry. The table lists 500,000 to 750,000 distinct CDR3 sequences, approximately 30% of them singletons. The specimen comprised PBMCs, sampled before TCRalphabeta/CD19-depleted stem cell transplant. These receptors were collected from a boy in the first two years of life with Wiskott-Aldrich syndrome, due to receive a stem cell transplant. Both conserved end residues are part of each CDR3. A D gene is named only where the DNA matches it firmly. Clone size is given for some rows only: seen once, a few or many times, or a class if the clone is expanded.

CDR3 DNA: TGCAGCACACGCAACACTGAAGCTTTCTTT
CDR3 protein: CSTRNTEAFF
clone size: NA
D gene: NA
J gene: TRBJ1-1
V gene: TRBV29-1

CDR3 DNA: TGTGCCAGCAGTAACAACAGGGATGGCTACACCTTC
CDR3 protein: CASSNNRDGYTF
clone size: NA
D gene: NA
J gene: TRBJ1-2
V gene: TRBV6-6

CDR3 DNA: TGCAGTGCTAGAGATCCCCGGGCAGGGGCCGGGGAGCTGTTTTTT
CDR3 protein: CSARDPRAGAGELFF
clone size: NA
D gene: NA
J gene: TRBJ2-2
V gene: TRBV20-1

CDR3 DNA: TGTGCCAGCGCTAGGAACCCGGGTCCCCAAGAGACCCAGTACTTC
CDR3 protein: CASARNPGPQETQYF
clone size: NA
D gene: NA
J gene: TRBJ2-5
V gene: TRBV5-6

CDR3 DNA: TGTGCTAGTGGTTTGGGGCCCGGGACGGTGAACACTGAAGCTTTCTTT
CDR3 protein: CASGLGPGTVNTEAFF
clone size: NA
D gene: NA
J gene: TRBJ1-1
V gene: TRBV12-5

CDR3 DNA: TGTGCCAGTAGTAAAGTCGGCGGAGCAAACACTGAAGCTTTCTTT
CDR3 protein: CASSKVGGANTEAFF
clone size: NA
D gene: NA
J gene: TRBJ1-1
V gene: TRBV19

CDR3 DNA: TGTGCCACCAGTGACCCTGGCCCATCTGAAGGCAAAAACATTCAGTACTTC
CDR3 protein: CATSDPGPSEGKNIQYF
clone size: few
D gene: NA
J gene: TRBJ2-4
V gene: TRBV24-1

CDR3 DNA: TGCGCCAGCAGCCCGCAAAGTGGTGAGCAGTTCTTC
CDR3 protein: CASSPQSGEQFF
clone size: NA
D gene: NA
J gene: TRBJ2-1
V gene: TRBV5-1

CDR3 DNA: TGCGCCAGCTCAGGGACTAGCGGGACAGTAGATACGCAGTATTTT
CDR3 protein: CASSGTSGTVDTQYF
clone size: NA
D gene: TRBD2
J gene: TRBJ2-3
V gene: TRBV5-1

CDR3 DNA: TGTGCCAGCAGTCTTAGTATACAGCGGGAGGGCCTTGGTTTTGATACGCAGTATTTT
CDR3 protein: CASSLSIQREGLGFDTQYF
clone size: few
D gene: TRBD2
J gene: TRBJ2-3
V gene: TRBV7-6

CDR3 DNA: TGTGCCATCAGTGGGTTTATGAAGGAGCAGTACTTC
CDR3 protein: CAISGFMKEQYF
clone size: few
D gene: NA
J gene: TRBJ2-7
V gene: TRBV10-3

CDR3 DNA: TGTGCCAGCAGCTTCGGGACAGCGACCTACGAGCAGTACTTC
CDR3 protein: CASSFGTATYEQYF
clone size: few
D gene: TRBD1
J gene: TRBJ2-7
V gene: TRBV13

CDR3 DNA: TGTGCCAGCTCACACCGACACTACAATGAGCAGTTCTTC
CDR3 protein: CASSHRHYNEQFF
clone size: once
D gene: NA
J gene: TRBJ2-1
V gene: TRBV18

CDR3 DNA: TGTGCCAGCACGGCGTCCGGGAGGGGCAAAAACATTCAGTACTTC
CDR3 protein: CASTASGRGKNIQYF
clone size: NA
D gene: TRBD2
J gene: TRBJ2-4
V gene: TRBV25-1

CDR3 DNA: TGCGCCAGCAGCCGAGGGCCGGGACAGGGGCAGAACACTGAAGCTTTCTTT
CDR3 protein: CASSRGPGQGQNTEAFF
clone size: NA
D gene: TRBD1
J gene: TRBJ1-1
V gene: TRBV5-1

CDR3 DNA: TGTGCCACCAGCAGGAAAGTAGGACCCAACAATGAGCAGTTCTTC
CDR3 protein: CATSRKVGPNNEQFF
clone size: NA
D gene: NA
J gene: TRBJ2-1
V gene: TRBV15

CDR3 DNA: TGTGCCATCAGCCCCCTGGGGGACCAAGAGCAGTTCTTC
CDR3 protein: CAISPLGDQEQFF
clone size: once
D gene: NA
J gene: TRBJ2-1
V gene: TRBV13

CDR3 DNA: TGCGCCAGCAGCGGACTAGTCAACTACGAGCAGTACTTC
CDR3 protein: CASSGLVNYEQYF
clone size: few
D gene: TRBD2
J gene: TRBJ2-7
V gene: TRBV5-1

CDR3 DNA: TGTGCCAGCAGGCTGACCGGGACAGGAAGCGGGAGCTACGAGCAGTACTTC
CDR3 protein: CASRLTGTGSGSYEQYF
clone size: NA
D gene: NA
J gene: TRBJ2-7
V gene: TRBV12-3/TRBV12-4

CDR3 DNA: TGTGCCAGCAGTTACAGCGTTAGCAATCAGCCCCAGCATTTT
CDR3 protein: CASSYSVSNQPQHF
clone size: many
D gene: NA
J gene: TRBJ1-5
V gene: TRBV6-5

CDR3 DNA: TGTGCCAGCAGCCAAGCAGGGACTATTTCCTACGAGCAGTACTTC
CDR3 protein: CASSQAGTISYEQYF
clone size: NA
D gene: TRBD2
J gene: TRBJ2-7
V gene: TRBV3-1

CDR3 DNA: TGTGCCACCAGTGATTCCTCGGGAGGGCAGCATTTT
CDR3 protein: CATSDSSGGQHF
clone size: few
D gene: NA
J gene: TRBJ1-5
V gene: TRBV24-1

CDR3 DNA: TGCGCCAGCAGTCTCCCCGGACAGCAGAACACTGAAGCTTTCTTT
CDR3 protein: CASSLPGQQNTEAFF
clone size: NA
D gene: NA
J gene: TRBJ1-1
V gene: TRBV5-1

CDR3 DNA: TGTGCCTGGAGTGTGCGAGCGGGAGGGAGTGATACGCAGTATTTT
CDR3 protein: CAWSVRAGGSDTQYF
clone size: NA
D gene: TRBD2
J gene: TRBJ2-3
V gene: TRBV30

CDR3 DNA: TGCGCCAGCAGCTTGGTTGGCGTGTTAGCTGAAGCTTTCTTT
CDR3 protein: CASSLVGVLAEAFF
clone size: few
D gene: NA
J gene: TRBJ1-1
V gene: TRBV5-1

CDR3 DNA: TGCGCCAGCAGCCGCGGCAGCACAGATACGCAGTATTTT
CDR3 protein: CASSRGSTDTQYF
clone size: few
D gene: NA
J gene: TRBJ2-3
V gene: TRBV12-3/TRBV12-4

CDR3 DNA: TGTGCCAGGACGGTCAAGAACACCGGGGAGCTGTTTTTT
CDR3 protein: CARTVKNTGELFF
clone size: few
D gene: NA
J gene: TRBJ2-2
V gene: TRBV7-9

CDR3 DNA: TGCGCCAGCAGCTTCCTTGGACGGTCGAACACTGAAGCTTTCTTT
CDR3 protein: CASSFLGRSNTEAFF
clone size: NA
D gene: NA
J gene: TRBJ1-1
V gene: TRBV5-1

CDR3 DNA: TGCGCCAGCATAGGGATCGTCGGGGAGCTGTTTTTT
CDR3 protein: CASIGIVGELFF
clone size: NA
D gene: NA
J gene: TRBJ2-2
V gene: TRBV5-1

CDR3 DNA: TGTGCCAGCAGTTTCCATACACCACAGGGGGCCCTGAACACTGAAGCTTTCTTT
CDR3 protein: CASSFHTPQGALNTEAFF
clone size: NA
D gene: TRBD1
J gene: TRBJ1-1
V gene: TRBV27

CDR3 DNA: TGCGCCAGCACCTCGTCGGGAGTGGGGGAGACCCAGTACTTC
CDR3 protein: CASTSSGVGETQYF
clone size: NA
D gene: NA
J gene: TRBJ2-5
V gene: TRBV5-1

CDR3 DNA: TGTGCCAGCAGTCCTCGACTAGCGTCCTCCTACAATGAGCAGTTCTTC
CDR3 protein: CASSPRLASSYNEQFF
clone size: NA
D gene: TRBD2
J gene: TRBJ2-1
V gene: TRBV12-3/TRBV12-4

CDR3 DNA: TGTGCCACCAGTTCCCTGGGGGGGACCGGGGAGCTGTTTTTT
CDR3 protein: CATSSLGGTGELFF
clone size: few
D gene: TRBD2
J gene: TRBJ2-2
V gene: TRBV24-1

CDR3 DNA: TGTGCCAGCAGCTTAGTCTTGCGTGGGAGCACCGGGGAGCTGTTTTTT
CDR3 protein: CASSLVLRGSTGELFF
clone size: NA
D gene: NA
J gene: TRBJ2-2
V gene: TRBV7-9

CDR3 DNA: TGCAGTGCTAGAGAGAGTACAGATAATTCACCCCTCCACTTT
CDR3 protein: CSARESTDNSPLHF
clone size: few
D gene: NA
J gene: TRBJ1-6
V gene: TRBV20-1

CDR3 DNA: TGTGCCATCAGGGAAATAGCGACGAATGAGCAGTTCTTC
CDR3 protein: CAIREIATNEQFF
clone size: NA
D gene: NA
J gene: TRBJ2-1
V gene: TRBV10-3

CDR3 DNA: TGTGCCAGCAGCATACTGGGACTAGTAGCCGAGCAGTACTTC
CDR3 protein: CASSILGLVAEQYF
clone size: few
D gene: TRBD2
J gene: TRBJ2-7
V gene: TRBV12-3/TRBV12-4

CDR3 DNA: TGCGCCAGCAGCCCCGCTAGCGGGAGGGCCCTCTACAATGAGCAGTTCTTC
CDR3 protein: CASSPASGRALYNEQFF
clone size: NA
D gene: TRBD2
J gene: TRBJ2-1
V gene: TRBV5-1

CDR3 DNA: TGTGCCATCAGTTCCGGGAACTACGAGCAGTACTTC
CDR3 protein: CAISSGNYEQYF
clone size: NA
D gene: NA
J gene: TRBJ2-7
V gene: TRBV10-3

CDR3 DNA: TGTGCCAGCAGATTAGTTGCTGAAGCTTTCTTT
CDR3 protein: CASRLVAEAFF
clone size: NA
D gene: NA
J gene: TRBJ1-1
V gene: TRBV12-3/TRBV12-4